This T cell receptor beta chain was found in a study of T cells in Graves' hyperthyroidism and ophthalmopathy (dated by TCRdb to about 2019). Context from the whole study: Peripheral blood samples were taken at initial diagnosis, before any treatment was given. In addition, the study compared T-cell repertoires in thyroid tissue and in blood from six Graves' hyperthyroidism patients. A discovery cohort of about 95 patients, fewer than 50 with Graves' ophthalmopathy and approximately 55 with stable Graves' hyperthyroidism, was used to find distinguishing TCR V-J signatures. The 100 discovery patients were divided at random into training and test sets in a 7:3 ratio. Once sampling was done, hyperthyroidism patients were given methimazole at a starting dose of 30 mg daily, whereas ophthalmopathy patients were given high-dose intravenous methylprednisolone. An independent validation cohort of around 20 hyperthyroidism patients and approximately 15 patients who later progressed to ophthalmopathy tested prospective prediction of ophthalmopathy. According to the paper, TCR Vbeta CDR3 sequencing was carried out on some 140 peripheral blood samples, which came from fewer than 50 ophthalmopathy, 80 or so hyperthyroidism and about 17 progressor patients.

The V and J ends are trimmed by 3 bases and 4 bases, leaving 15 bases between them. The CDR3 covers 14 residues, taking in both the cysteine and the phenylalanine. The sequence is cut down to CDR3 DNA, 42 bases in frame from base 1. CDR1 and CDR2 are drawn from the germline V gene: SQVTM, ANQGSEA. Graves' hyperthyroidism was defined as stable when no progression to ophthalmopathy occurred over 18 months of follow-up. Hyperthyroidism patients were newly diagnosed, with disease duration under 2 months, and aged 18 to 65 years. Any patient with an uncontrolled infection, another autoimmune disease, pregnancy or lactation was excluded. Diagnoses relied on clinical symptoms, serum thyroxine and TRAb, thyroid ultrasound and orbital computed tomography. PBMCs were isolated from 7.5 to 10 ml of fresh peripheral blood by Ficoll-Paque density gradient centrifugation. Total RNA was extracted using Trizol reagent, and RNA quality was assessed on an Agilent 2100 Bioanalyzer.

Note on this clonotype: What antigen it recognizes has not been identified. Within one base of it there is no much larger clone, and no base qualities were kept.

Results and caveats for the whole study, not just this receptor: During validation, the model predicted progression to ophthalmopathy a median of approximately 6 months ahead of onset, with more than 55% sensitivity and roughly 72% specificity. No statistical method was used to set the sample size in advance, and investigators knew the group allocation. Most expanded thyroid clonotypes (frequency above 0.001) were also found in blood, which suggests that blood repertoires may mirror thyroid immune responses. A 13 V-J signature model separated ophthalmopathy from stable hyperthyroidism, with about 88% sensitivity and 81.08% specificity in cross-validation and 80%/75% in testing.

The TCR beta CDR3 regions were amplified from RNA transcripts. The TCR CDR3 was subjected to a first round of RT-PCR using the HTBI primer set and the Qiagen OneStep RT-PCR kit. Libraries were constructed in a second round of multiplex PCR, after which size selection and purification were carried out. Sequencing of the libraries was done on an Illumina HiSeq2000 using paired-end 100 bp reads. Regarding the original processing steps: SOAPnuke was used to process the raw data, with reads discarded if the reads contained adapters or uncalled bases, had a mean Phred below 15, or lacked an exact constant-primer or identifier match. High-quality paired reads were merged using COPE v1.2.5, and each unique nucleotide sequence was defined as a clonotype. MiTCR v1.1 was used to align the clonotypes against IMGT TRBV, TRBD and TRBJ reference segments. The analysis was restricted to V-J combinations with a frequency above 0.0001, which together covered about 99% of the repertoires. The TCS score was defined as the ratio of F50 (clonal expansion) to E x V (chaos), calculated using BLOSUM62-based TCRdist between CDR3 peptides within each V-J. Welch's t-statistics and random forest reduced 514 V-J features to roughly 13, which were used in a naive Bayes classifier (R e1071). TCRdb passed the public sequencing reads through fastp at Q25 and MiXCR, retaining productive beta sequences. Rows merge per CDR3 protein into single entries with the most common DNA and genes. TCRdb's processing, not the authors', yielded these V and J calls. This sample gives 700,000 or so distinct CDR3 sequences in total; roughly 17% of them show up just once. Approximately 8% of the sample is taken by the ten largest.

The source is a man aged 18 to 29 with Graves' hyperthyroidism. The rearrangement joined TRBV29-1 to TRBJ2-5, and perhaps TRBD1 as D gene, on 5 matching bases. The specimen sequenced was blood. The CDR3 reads CSVEASGFGETQYF. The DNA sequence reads TGCAGCGTTGAGGCGTCAGGGTTCGGAGAGACCCAGTACTTC.